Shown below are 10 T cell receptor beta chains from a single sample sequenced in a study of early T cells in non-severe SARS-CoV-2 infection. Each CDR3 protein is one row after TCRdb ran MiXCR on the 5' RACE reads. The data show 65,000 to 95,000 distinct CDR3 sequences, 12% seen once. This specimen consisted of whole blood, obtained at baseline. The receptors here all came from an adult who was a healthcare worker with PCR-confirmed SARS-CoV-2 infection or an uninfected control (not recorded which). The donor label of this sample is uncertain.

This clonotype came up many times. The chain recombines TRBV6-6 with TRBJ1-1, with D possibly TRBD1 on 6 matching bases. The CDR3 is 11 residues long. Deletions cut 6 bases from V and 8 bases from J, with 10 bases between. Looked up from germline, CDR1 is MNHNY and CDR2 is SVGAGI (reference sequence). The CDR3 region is CASSAQGEAFF. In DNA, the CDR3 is TGTGCCAGCAGCGCCCAGGGGGAAGCTTTCTTT.

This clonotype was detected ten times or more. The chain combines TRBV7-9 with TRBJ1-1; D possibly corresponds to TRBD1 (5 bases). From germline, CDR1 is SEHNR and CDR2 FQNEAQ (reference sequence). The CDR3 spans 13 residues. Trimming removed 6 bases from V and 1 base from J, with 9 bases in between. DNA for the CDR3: TGTGCCAGCAGGGGGACGGGGAACACTGAAGCTTTCTTT. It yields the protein CASRGTGNTEAFF.

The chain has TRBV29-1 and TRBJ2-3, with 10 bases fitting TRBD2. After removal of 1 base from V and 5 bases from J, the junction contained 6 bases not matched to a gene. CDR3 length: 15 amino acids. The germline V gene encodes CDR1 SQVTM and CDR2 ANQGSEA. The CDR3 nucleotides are TGCAGCGTTGAAGGAGCGGGGGGGCCAATAGATACGCAGTATTTT. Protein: CSVEGAGGPIDTQYF.

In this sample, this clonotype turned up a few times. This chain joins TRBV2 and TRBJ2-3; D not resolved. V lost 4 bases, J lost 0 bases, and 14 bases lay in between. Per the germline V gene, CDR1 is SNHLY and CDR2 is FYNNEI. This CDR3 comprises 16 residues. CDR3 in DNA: TGTGCCAGCAGTGTGTCTTCATTTTCTAGCACAGATACGCAGTATTTT. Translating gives CASSVSSFSSTDTQYF.

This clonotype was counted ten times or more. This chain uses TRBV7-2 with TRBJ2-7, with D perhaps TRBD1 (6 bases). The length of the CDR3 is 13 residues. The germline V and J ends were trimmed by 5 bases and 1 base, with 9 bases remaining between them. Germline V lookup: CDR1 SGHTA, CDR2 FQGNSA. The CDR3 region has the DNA TGTGCCAGCAGCAGGACAGTTTCCTACGAGCAGTACTTC. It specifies CASSRTVSYEQYF. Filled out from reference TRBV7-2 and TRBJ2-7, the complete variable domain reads GAGVSQSPSNKVTEKGKDVELRCDPISGHTALYWYRQSLGQGLEFLIYFQGNSAPDKSGLPSDRFSAERTGGSVSTLTIQRTQQEDSAVYLCASSRTVSYEQYFGPGTRLTVT.

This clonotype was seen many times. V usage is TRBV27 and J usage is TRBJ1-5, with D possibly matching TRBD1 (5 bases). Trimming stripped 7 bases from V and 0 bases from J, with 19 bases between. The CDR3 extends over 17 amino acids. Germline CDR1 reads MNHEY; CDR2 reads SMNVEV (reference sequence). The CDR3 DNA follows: TGTGCCAGCAAGTACCAGGGAGGCATATATAGCAATCAGCCCCAGCATTTT. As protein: CASKYQGGIYSNQPQHF.

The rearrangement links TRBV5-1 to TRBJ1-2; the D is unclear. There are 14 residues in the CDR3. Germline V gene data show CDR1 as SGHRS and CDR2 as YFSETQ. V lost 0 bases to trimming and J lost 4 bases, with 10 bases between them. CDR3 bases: TGCGCCAGCAGCTTGGAGATAGCCTCCTATGGCTACACCTTC. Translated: CASSLEIASYGYTF.

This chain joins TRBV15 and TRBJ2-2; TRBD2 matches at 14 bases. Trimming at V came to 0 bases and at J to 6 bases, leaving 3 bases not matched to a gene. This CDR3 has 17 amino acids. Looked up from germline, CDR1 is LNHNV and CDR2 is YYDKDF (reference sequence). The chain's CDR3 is CATSRDPGLAGAGELFF. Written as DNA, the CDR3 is TGTGCCACCAGCAGAGATCCGGGACTAGCGGGAGCCGGGGAGCTGTTTTTT. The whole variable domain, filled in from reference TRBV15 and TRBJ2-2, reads DAMVIQNPRYQVTQFGKPVTLSCSQTLNHNVMYWYQQKSSQAPKLLFHYYDKDFNNEADTPDNFQSRRPNTSFCFLDIRSPGLGDTAMYLCATSRDPGLAGAGELFFGEGSRLTVL.

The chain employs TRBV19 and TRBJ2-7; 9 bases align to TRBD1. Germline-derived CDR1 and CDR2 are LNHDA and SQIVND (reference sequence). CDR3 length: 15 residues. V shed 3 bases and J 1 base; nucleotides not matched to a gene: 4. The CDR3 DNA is TGTGCCAGTAGTATTGTAGGGACAGGGTCCTACGAGCAGTACTTC. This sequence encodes CASSIVGTGSYEQYF.

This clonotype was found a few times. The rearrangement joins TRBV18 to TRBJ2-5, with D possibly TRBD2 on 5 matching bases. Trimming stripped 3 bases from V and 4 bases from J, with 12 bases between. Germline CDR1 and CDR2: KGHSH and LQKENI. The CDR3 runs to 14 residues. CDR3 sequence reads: CASSPGIPRETQYF. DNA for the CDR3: TGTGCCAGCTCACCCGGGATCCCCCGAGAGACCCAGTACTTC. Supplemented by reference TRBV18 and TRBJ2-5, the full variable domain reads NAGVMQNPRHLVRRRGQEARLRCSPMKGHSHVYWYRQLPEEGLKFMVYLQKENIIDESGMPKERFSAEFPKEGPSILRIQQVVRGDSAAYFCASSPGIPRETQYFGPGTRLLVL.